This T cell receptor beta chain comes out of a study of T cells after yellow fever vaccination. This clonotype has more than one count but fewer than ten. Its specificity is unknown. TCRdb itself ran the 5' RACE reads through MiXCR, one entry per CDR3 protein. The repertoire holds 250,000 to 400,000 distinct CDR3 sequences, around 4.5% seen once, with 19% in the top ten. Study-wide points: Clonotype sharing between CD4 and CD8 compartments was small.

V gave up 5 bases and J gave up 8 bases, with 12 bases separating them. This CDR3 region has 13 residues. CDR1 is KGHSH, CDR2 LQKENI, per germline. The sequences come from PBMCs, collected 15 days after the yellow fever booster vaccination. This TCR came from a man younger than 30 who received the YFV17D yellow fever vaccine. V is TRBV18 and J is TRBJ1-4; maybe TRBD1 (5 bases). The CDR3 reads CASSGTEKEKLFF. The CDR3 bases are TGTGCCAGCTCAGGGACGGAAAAGGAAAAACTGTTTTTT.